Reported below is one T cell receptor beta chain. Only in-frame clones appear in the TCRdb table, and some are missing; sequencing was by immunoSEQ multiplex PCR. The sample holds around 370,000 clones, 90% to 97% seen once. The trim removed 1 base at V and 2 bases at J, leaving 4 bases unmatched. This CDR3 is built from 16 residues. Germline loops: CDR1 SEHNR, CDR2 FQNEAQ (reference sequence). This sample is part of a study of shared clonotypes between healthy human individuals. This TCR was sampled from a man between 25 and 39 years old in good health. The rearrangement joins TRBV7-9 to TRBJ2-2; 7 nucleotides line up with TRBD2. Sequenced sample: memory CD8+ T cells sorted from blood. As for subset: CD45RO+ cells pooled with CCR7-negative TemRA cells. The CDR3 region has the DNA TGTGCCAGCAGCTTAGTGGCTAGCGGAAACACCGGGGAGCTGTTTTTT. Its translation is CASSLVASGNTGELFF.